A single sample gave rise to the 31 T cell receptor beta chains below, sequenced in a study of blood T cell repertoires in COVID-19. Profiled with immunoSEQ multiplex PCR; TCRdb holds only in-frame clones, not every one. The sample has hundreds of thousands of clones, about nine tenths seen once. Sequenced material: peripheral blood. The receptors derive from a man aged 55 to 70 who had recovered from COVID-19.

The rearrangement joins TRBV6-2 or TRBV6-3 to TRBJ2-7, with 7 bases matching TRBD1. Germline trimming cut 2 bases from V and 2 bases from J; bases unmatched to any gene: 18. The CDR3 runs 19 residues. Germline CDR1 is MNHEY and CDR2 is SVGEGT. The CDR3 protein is CASSYQLLSGQVPTYEQYF. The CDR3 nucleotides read TGTGCCAGCAGTTACCAACTGCTCTCCGGACAGGTCCCCACCTACGAGCAGTACTTC.

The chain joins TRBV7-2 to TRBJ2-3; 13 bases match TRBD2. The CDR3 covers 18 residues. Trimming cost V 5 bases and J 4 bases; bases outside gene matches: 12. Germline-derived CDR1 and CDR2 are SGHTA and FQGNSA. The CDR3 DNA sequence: TGTGCCAGCAGCCGTGGACTAGCGGGAGACTTGCGGGCAGATACGCAGTATTTT. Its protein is CASSRGLAGDLRADTQYF.

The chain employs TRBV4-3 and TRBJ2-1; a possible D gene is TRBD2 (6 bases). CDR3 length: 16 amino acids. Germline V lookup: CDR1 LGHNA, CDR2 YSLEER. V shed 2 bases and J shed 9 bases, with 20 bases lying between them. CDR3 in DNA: TGCGCCAGCAGCCAAAGGGACGGGAGTTGGATCGTTGAGCAGTTCTTC. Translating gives CASSQRDGSWIVEQFF.

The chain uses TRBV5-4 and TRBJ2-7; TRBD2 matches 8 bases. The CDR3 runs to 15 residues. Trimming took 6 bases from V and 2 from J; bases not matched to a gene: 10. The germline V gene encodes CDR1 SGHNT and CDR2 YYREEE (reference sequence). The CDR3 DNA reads TGTGCCAGCACCTCGGGGGGGCGGAGCGCCTACGAGCAGTACTTC. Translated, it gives CASTSGGRSAYEQYF. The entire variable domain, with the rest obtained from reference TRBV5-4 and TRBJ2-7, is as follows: ETGVTQSPTHLIKTRGQQVTLRCSSQSGHNTVSWYQQALGQGPQFIFQYYREEENGRGNFPPRFSGLQFPNYSSELNVNALELDDSALYLCASTSGGRSAYEQYFGPGTRLTVT.

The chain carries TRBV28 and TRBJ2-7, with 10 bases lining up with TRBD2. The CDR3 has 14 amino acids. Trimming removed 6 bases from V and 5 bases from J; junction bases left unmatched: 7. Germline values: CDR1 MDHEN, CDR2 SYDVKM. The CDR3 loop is CASRSSGGINEQYF. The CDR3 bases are TGTGCCAGCAGATCTAGCGGGGGAATCAACGAGCAGTACTTC.

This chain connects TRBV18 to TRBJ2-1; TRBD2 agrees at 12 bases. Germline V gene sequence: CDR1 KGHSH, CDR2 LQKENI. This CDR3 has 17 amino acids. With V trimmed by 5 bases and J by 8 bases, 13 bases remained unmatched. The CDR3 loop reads CASSARTSGILGDEQFF. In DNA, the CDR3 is TGTGCCAGCTCAGCAAGGACTAGCGGGATTTTGGGGGATGAGCAGTTCTTC.

CDR3 protein: CASSFQGRGTDTQYF. The CDR3 region has the DNA TGTGCCAGCAGTTTCCAGGGTAGGGGCACAGATACGCAGTATTTT. V is TRBV27 and J is TRBJ2-3; perhaps TRBD1 as D (5 bases). The V end lost 3 bases, the J end lost 1 base, and 11 bases lay between the germline ends. The germline gives CDR1 MNHEY, CDR2 SMNVEV (reference sequence). The CDR3 sequence is 15 residues long.

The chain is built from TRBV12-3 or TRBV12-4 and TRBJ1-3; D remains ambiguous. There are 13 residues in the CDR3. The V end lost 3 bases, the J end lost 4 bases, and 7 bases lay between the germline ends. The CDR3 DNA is TGTGCCAGCAGTTTTAGCGGCGGAAACACCATATATTTT. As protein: CASSFSGGNTIYF.

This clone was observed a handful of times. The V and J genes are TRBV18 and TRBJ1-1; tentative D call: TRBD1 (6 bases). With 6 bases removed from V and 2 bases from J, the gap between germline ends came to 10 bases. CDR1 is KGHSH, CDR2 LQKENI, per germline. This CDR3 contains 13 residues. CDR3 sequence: CASSTTGNTEAFF. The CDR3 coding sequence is TGTGCCAGCTCGACGACAGGTAACACTGAAGCTTTCTTT.

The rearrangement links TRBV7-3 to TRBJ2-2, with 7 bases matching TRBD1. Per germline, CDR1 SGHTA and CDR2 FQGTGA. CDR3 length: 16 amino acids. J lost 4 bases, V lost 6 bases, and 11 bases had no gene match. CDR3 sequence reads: CASRVGTAISTGELFF. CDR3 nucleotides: TGTGCCAGCAGGGTAGGGACAGCAATAAGCACCGGGGAGCTGTTTTTT.

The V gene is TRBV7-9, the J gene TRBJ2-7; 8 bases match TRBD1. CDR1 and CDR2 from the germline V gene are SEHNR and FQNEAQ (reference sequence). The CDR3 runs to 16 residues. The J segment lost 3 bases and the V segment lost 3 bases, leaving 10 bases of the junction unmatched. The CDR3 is CASSFSTRTGSYEQYF. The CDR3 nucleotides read TGTGCCAGCAGCTTCTCAACCCGGACAGGGAGCTACGAGCAGTACTTC. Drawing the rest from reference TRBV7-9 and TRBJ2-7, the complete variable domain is DTGVSQNPRHKITKRGQNVTFRCDPISEHNRLYWYRQTLGQGPEFLTYFQNEAQLEKSRLLSDRFSAERPKGSFSTLEIQRTEQGDSAMYLCASSFSTRTGSYEQYFGPGTRLTVT.

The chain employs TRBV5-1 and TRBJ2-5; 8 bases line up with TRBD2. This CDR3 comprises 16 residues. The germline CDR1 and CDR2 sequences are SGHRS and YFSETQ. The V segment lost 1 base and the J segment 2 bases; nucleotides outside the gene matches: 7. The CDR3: CASSLYVAGLQETQYF. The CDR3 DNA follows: TGCGCCAGCAGCTTGTATGTAGCGGGACTACAAGAGACCCAGTACTTC.

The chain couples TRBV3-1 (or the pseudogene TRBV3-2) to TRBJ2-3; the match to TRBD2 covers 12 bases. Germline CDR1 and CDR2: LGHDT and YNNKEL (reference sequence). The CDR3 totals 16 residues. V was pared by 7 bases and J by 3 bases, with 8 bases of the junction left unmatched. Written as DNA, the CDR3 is TGTGCCAGCAAGTCCCTAGCGGGGGGGCCGACAGATACGCAGTATTTT. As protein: CASKSLAGGPTDTQYF.

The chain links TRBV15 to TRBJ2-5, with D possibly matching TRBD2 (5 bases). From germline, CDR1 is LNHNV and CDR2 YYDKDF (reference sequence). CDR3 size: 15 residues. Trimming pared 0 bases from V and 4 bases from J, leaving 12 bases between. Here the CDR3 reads CATSRDLSRGETQYF. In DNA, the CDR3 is TGTGCCACCAGCAGAGATCTGAGTCGGGGAGAGACCCAGTACTTC.

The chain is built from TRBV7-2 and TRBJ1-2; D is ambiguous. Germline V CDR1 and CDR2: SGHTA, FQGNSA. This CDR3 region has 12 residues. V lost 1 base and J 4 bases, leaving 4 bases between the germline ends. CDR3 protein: CASSLVLYGYTF. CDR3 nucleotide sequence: TGTGCCAGCAGCTTAGTTCTCTATGGCTACACCTTC.

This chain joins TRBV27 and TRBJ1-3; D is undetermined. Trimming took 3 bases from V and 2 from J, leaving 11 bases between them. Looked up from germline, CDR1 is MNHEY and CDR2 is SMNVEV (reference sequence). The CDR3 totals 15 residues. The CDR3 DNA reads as TGTGCCAGCAGTTTTTCACGGTTGCCTGGAAACACCATATATTTT. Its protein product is CASSFSRLPGNTIYF.

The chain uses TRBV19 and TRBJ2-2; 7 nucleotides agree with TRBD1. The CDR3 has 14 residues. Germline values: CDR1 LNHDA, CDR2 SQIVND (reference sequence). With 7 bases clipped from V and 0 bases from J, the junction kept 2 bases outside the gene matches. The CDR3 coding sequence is TGTGCCAGTATGAGGGGGCCGAACACCGGGGAGCTGTTTTTT. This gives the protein CASMRGPNTGELFF.

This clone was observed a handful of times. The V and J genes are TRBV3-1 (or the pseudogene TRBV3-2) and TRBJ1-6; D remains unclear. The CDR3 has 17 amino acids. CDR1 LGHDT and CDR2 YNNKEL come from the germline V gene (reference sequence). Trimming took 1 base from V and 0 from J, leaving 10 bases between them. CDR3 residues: CASSQVARSSYNSPLHF. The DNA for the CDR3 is TGTGCCAGCAGCCAAGTGGCCCGAAGCTCCTATAATTCACCCCTCCACTTT.

The CDR3 DNA follows: TGTGCCAGTAGTATAGATCCCCGATCAGCAGGGGGGACTTACGAGCAGTACTTC. Translated, it gives CASSIDPRSAGGTYEQYF. The rearrangement uses TRBV19 and TRBJ2-7; a weak D match, TRBD1 (7 bases). From germline, CDR1 is LNHDA and CDR2 SQIVND (reference sequence). With 0 bases removed from V and 4 bases from J, the gap between germline ends came to 22 bases. The length of the CDR3 is 18 residues.

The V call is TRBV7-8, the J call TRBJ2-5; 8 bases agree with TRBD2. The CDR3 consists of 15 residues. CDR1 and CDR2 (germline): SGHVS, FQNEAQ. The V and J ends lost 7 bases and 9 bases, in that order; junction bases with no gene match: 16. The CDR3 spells CASIGRERQESAQYF. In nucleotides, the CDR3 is TGTGCCAGCATCGGGAGGGAGAGGCAGGAGAGCGCCCAGTACTTC. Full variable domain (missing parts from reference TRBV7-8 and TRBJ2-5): GAGVSQSPRYKVAKRGQDVALRCDPISGHVSLFWYQQALGQGPEFLTYFQNEAQLDKSGLPSDRFFAERPEGSVSTLKIQRTQQEDSAVYLCASIGRERQESAQYFGPGTRLLVL.

DNA for the CDR3: TGTGCCAGCAGCCAAGAAAACCGGTGCTACGAGCAGTACTTC. It translates to CASSQENRCYEQYF. The chain has TRBV3-1 (or the pseudogene TRBV3-2) and TRBJ2-7; D is uncertain. Trimming left V 0 bases short and J 3 bases short, with 9 bases between. The CDR3 contains 14 residues. Germline V gives CDR1 LGHDT, CDR2 YNNKEL (reference sequence).

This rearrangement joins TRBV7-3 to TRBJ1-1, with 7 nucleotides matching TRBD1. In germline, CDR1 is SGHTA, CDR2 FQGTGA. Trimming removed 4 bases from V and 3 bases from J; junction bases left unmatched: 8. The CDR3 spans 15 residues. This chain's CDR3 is CASSSSITGDTEAFF. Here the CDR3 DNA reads TGTGCCAGCAGCTCCTCGATAACAGGGGACACTGAAGCTTTCTTT.

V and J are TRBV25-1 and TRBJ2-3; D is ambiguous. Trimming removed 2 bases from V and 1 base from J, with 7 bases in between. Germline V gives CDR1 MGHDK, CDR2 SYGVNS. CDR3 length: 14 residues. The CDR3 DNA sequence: TGTGCCAGCAGTGAACCCCTCGGCACAGATACGCAGTATTTT. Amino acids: CASSEPLGTDTQYF.

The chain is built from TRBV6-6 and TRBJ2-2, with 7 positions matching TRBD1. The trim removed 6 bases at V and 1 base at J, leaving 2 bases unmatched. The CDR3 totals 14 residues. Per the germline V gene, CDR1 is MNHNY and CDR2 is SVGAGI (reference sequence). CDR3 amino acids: CASRWTGNTGELFF. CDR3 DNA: TGTGCCAGCAGGTGGACAGGGAACACCGGGGAGCTGTTTTTT.

The CDR3 reads CSASPATGAIGYTF. The DNA of the CDR3 is TGCAGTGCTAGTCCCGCGACAGGGGCTATTGGCTACACCTTC. The J gene is TRBJ1-2, the V gene TRBV20-1; 8 bases align to TRBD1. This CDR3 has 14 amino acids. Germline assignment: CDR1 DFQATT and CDR2 SNEGSKA (reference sequence). Trimming at V came to 3 bases and at J to 7 bases, leaving 10 bases not matched to a gene.

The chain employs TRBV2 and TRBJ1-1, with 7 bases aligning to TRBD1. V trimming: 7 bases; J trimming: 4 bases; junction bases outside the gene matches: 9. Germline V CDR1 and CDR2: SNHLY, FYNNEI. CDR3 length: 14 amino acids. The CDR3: CASNPRGFSTEAFF. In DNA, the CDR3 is TGTGCCAGCAACCCCAGGGGGTTTAGCACTGAAGCTTTCTTT.

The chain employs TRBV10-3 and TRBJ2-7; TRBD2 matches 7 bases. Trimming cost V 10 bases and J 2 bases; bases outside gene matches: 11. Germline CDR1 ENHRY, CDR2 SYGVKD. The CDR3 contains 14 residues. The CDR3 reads CATRSGSGTYEQYF. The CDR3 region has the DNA TGTGCCACCCGTAGCGGGTCTGGGACCTACGAGCAGTACTTC.

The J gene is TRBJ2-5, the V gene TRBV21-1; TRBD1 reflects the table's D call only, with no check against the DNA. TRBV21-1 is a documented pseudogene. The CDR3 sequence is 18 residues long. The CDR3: CASSKHRDRVPANETQYF. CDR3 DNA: TGTGCCAGCAGCAAACACCGGGACAGGGTCCCGGCGAACGAGACCCAGTACTTC.

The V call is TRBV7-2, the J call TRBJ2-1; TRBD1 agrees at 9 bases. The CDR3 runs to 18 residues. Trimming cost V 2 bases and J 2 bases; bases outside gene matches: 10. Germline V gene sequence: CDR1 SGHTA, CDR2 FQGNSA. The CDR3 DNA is TGTGCCAGCAGCTTAAGTAAGAGCTGGACAGGGGCCTACAATGAGCAGTTCTTC. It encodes CASSLSKSWTGAYNEQFF.

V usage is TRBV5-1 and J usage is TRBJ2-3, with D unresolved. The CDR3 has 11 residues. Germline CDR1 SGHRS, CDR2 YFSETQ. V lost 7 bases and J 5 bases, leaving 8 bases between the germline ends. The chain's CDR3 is CASSFRDTQYF. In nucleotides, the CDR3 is TGCGCCAGCTCTTTCCGAGATACGCAGTATTTT. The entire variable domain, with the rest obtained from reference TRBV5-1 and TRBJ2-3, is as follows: KAGVTQTPRYLIKTRGQQVTLSCSPISGHRSVSWYQQTPGQGLQFLFEYFSETQRNKGNFPGRFSGRQFSNSRSEMNVSTLELGDSALYLCASSFRDTQYFGPGTRLTVL.

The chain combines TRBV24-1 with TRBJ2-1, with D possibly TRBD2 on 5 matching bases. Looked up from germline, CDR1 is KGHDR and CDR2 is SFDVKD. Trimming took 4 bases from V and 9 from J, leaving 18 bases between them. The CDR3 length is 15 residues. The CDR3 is CATSDSGGRGSEQFF. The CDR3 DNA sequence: TGTGCCACCAGTGACTCCGGCGGGCGAGGGAGTGAGCAGTTCTTC.